These T cell receptor beta chains were read from a single sample in a study of breast tumors, draining lymph nodes, adjacent tissues. From the multiplex PCR reads, TCRdb called clonotypes with MiXCR, one entry per CDR3 protein. The sample lists 200,000 to 250,000 distinct CDR3 sequences, about 34% seen once, with approximately 3.5% in the top ten. Sequencing used axillary lymph node tissue. All receptors come from a female donor with breast cancer. Some clones in this sample may be carry-over from other donors' samples. CDR3s include the opening cysteine and the closing phenylalanine or tryptophan. D genes are given only for firm matches. Rows give clone size only sometimes, using once, few, many, or a class for an expanded clone.

TRBJ1-4 | - | - | TRBV20-1 | CSASRLREKLFF | TGCAGTGCCAGCAGACTTAGGGAAAAACTGTTTTTT
TRBJ1-5 | many | - | TRBV7-2 | CASSMLINQPQHF | TGTGCCAGCAGCATGTTAATAAATCAGCCCCAGCATTTT
TRBJ2-5 | - | - | TRBV7-2 | CASSLGAEGETQYF | TGTGCCAGCAGCTTAGGGGCTGAGGGCGAGACCCAGTACTTC
TRBJ2-5 | - | TRBD2 | TRBV7-3 | CASSLYMGSGREEPQYF | TGTGCCAGCAGCTTATATATGGGTAGCGGGCGGGAAGAGCCCCAGTACTTC
TRBJ1-2 | - | - | TRBV2 | CASSLRPRDGYTF | TGTGCCAGCAGTCTACGGCCGAGGGATGGCTACACCTTC
TRBJ2-7 | many | - | TRBV5-1 | CASSPGTSTYEQYF | TGCGCCAGCAGCCCCGGGACATCTACCTACGAGCAGTACTTC
TRBJ2-2 | - | - | TRBV19 | CASTTGELFF | TGTGCCAGTACTACCGGGGAGCTGTTTTTT
TRBJ2-2 | many | - | TRBV11-2 | CASSLDASTGELFF | TGTGCCAGCAGCTTAGATGCCAGCACCGGGGAGCTGTTTTTT
TRBJ1-1 | - | - | TRBV5-1 | CASRWLHTEAFF | TGCGCCAGCAGATGGTTGCACACTGAAGCTTTCTTT
TRBJ2-1 | - | - | TRBV5-8 | CASSLSPYAYNEQFF | TGTGCCAGCAGCTTGAGTCCCTATGCGTACAATGAGCAGTTCTTC
TRBJ2-1 | few | TRBD2 | TRBV10-3 | CASSVLAGALNEQFF | TGTGCCAGCAGTGTACTAGCGGGAGCCCTTAATGAGCAGTTCTTC
TRBJ2-5 | - | - | TRBV7-2 | CASSSQVGWEETQSF | TGTGCCAGCAGCTCCCAAGTGGGATGGGAGGAGACCCAGTCCTTC
TRBJ2-3 | many | - | TRBV9 | CASSAWGSTDTQYF | TGTGCCAGCAGCGCCTGGGGGAGCACAGATACGCAGTATTTT
TRBJ2-7 | - | - | TRBV27 | CASSLQPRGNYEQYF | TGTGCCAGCAGTCTGCAACCCAGAGGGAACTACGAGCAGTACTTC
TRBJ1-6 | - | TRBD1 | TRBV7-9 | CASGERDRVSPLHF | TGTGCCAGCGGCGAGCGGGACAGGGTTTCACCCCTCCACTTT
TRBJ2-2 | many | - | TRBV4-1 | CASSQVRTGAGTGELFF | TGCGCCAGCAGCCAAGTTCGGACGGGAGCGGGCACCGGGGAGCTGTTTTTT
TRBJ2-3 | - | TRBD2 | TRBV20-1 | CSARPLAGGPTDTQYF | TGCAGTGCTAGACCACTAGCGGGGGGGCCTACAGATACGCAGTATTTT
TRBJ2-3 | many | TRBD2 | TRBV19 | CASSFGTSGGSGDTQYF | TGTGCCAGTAGCTTTGGGACTAGCGGGGGATCGGGAGATACGCAGTATTTT
TRBJ2-3 | once | TRBD2 | TRBV20-1 | CSAELAGVIGNTQYF | TGCAGTGCTGAACTAGCGGGGGTTATTGGGAATACGCAGTATTTT
TRBJ1-1 | - | - | TRBV2 | CASRRQARGAFF | TGTGCCAGCAGACGACAGGCCCGGGGCGCTTTCTTT
TRBJ2-1 | many | TRBD2 | TRBV5-1 | CASSRSRLALSSYNEQFF | TGCGCCAGCAGCCGCTCACGACTAGCGCTAAGCTCCTACAATGAGCAGTTCTTC
TRBJ2-5 | - | - | TRBV4-3 | CASSPRQGRGLETQYF | TGCGCCAGCAGCCCTAGACAGGGGAGGGGTTTGGAGACCCAGTACTTC
TRBJ2-3 | - | TRBD2 | TRBV20-1 | CAWREGLAGRTDTQYF | TGTGCCTGGCGAGAGGGACTAGCGGGACGCACAGATACGCAGTATTTT
TRBJ2-1 | many | TRBD2 | TRBV10-3 | CAISVRVTGTSGNNEQFF | TGTGCCATCAGTGTGAGGGTAACCGGGACTAGCGGTAACAATGAGCAGTTCTTC
TRBJ1-3 | - | - | TRBV9 | CASSVGGLSGNTTYF | TGCGCCAGCAGCGTAGGTGGCCTCTCTGGAAACACCACATATTTT
TRBJ2-7 | many | TRBD2 | TRBV9 | CASSVGASGNSEQYF | TGTGCCAGCAGCGTAGGGGCTAGCGGGAACAGCGAGCAGTACTTC
TRBJ1-2 | many | - | TRBV4-2 | CASSQESTGLGYTF | TGTGCCAGCAGCCAAGAGTCAACAGGGCTTGGCTACACCTTC
TRBJ2-3 | many | - | TRBV5-1 | CASSFDLLGDTQYF | TGCGCCAGCAGCTTCGACCTACTGGGAGATACGCAGTATTTT
TRBJ2-5 | many | - | TRBV10-2 | CASSDRDRSYQETQYF | TGCGCCAGCAGTGATAGAGACAGGAGTTATCAAGAGACCCAGTACTTC
TRBJ2-3 | - | TRBD2 | TRBV2 | CASRGTSGGASTDTQYF | TGTGCCAGCAGGGGGACTAGCGGGGGGGCCAGCACAGATACGCAGTATTTT
TRBJ2-4 | - | TRBD2 | TRBV20-1 | CSARELAGGKKNIQYF | TGCAGTGCTAGAGAACTAGCGGGGGGAAAAAAAAACATTCAGTACTTC
TRBJ2-1 | many | TRBD2 | TRBV29-1 | CSVESSGGVYEQFF | TGCAGCGTTGAATCGAGCGGGGGGGTATATGAGCAGTTCTTC
TRBJ1-2 | many | TRBD1 | TRBV5-5 | CASSAYTGTVDYGYTF | TGTGCCAGCAGCGCCTATACCGGGACAGTGGACTATGGCTACACCTTC
TRBJ1-4 | many | - | TRBV7-9 | CASEDQGQEKLFF | TGTGCCAGCGAGGACCAGGGGCAAGAAAAACTGTTTTTT
TRBJ1-2 | - | TRBD1 | TRBV7-2 | CASSPQGGGYTF | TGTGCCAGCAGCCCCCAGGGGGGTGGCTACACCTTC
TRBJ1-6 | - | - | TRBV5-1 | CAGSPARQAAESSPLHF | TGCGCCGGCAGCCCGGCACGACAGGCTGCAGAATCCTCACCCCTCCACTTT
TRBJ2-1 | many | TRBD1 | TRBV7-9 | CASSSLDRGNEQFF | TGTGCCAGCAGCTCCCTGGACAGGGGCAATGAGCAGTTCTTC
TRBJ1-2 | many | TRBD1 | TRBV20-1 | CSARAETGVGYTF | TGCAGTGCTAGAGCCGAGACAGGGGTTGGCTACACCTTC
TRBJ2-3 | - | - | TRBV6-5 | CASSGPGQSDTQYF | TGTGCCAGCAGCGGGCCCGGACAGTCAGATACGCAGTATTTT
TRBJ1-5 | once | - | TRBV2 | CASSMTSGTSKGNQPQHF | TGTGCCAGCAGTATGACTAGCGGGACATCTAAGGGGAATCAGCCCCAGCATTTT
TRBJ2-1 | few | - | TRBV20-1 | CSAKMVGSYTEQFF | TGCAGTGCGAAAATGGTGGGCTCCTACACTGAGCAGTTCTTC
TRBJ2-2 | many | - | TRBV5-6 | CASERQRVRGGELFF | TGTGCCAGCGAACGACAAAGAGTCCGTGGCGGGGAGCTGTTTTTT
TRBJ2-3 | many | TRBD2 | TRBV6-1 | CASRRLAGDTDTQYF | TGTGCCAGCAGGCGACTAGCGGGAGATACAGATACGCAGTATTTT
TRBJ2-3 | many | - | TRBV7-2 | CASSSFLRSTDTQYF | TGTGCCAGCAGCTCCTTTCTAAGAAGCACAGATACGCAGTATTTT
TRBJ2-1 | many | - | TRBV7-3 | CASSFASPSSYNEQFF | TGTGCCAGCAGCTTCGCTTCCCCGAGCTCCTACAATGAGCAGTTCTTC
TRBJ2-3 | many | - | TRBV7-8 | CASSPNEGTILDTQYF | TGTGCCAGCAGCCCGAATGAGGGGACAATTCTGGATACGCAGTATTTT
TRBJ2-1 | many | TRBD2 | TRBV14 | CASSLLGTSVRSYNEQFF | TGTGCCAGCAGCCTCCTCGGGACTAGCGTCCGCTCCTACAATGAGCAGTTCTTC
TRBJ2-5 | many | - | TRBV5-1 | CASSLAARTEETQYF | TGCGCCAGCAGCTTGGCAGCCAGAACAGAAGAGACCCAGTACTTC
TRBJ1-4 | many | - | TRBV11-3 | CASSRGPEEKLFF | TGTGCCAGCAGCCGGGGACCAGAGGAAAAACTGTTTTTT
TRBJ2-5 | - | TRBD1 | TRBV15 | CATSRDLGQGAQETQYF | TGTGCCACCAGCAGAGATCTGGGACAGGGGGCCCAGGAGACCCAGTACTTC
TRBJ1-6 | - | - | TRBV6-4 | CASSGAKGQPLHF | TGTGCCAGCAGTGGGGCGAAGGGTCAGCCCCTCCACTTT
TRBJ1-6 | - | - | TRBV27 | CASREGLTYNSSLHF | TGTGCCAGCAGAGAGGGGTTGACCTATAATTCATCCCTCCACTTT
TRBJ1-2 | many | - | TRBV6-6 | CASTLDSSNYGYTF | TGTGCCAGCACCCTTGACTCCTCGAACTATGGCTACACCTTC
TRBJ1-6 | many | - | TRBV5-1 | CASSQTGSSYNSPLHF | TGCGCCAGCAGCCAGACGGGGAGCTCCTATAATTCACCCCTCCACTTT
TRBJ2-2 | few | - | TRBV6-2/TRBV6-3 | CASTRKGGELFF | TGTGCCAGCACACGGAAGGGGGGGGAGCTGTTTTTT
TRBJ2-7 | many | - | TRBV7-2 | CASSGHRDPRYEQYF | TGTGCCAGCAGCGGACACCGGGACCCCAGGTACGAGCAGTACTTC
TRBJ1-2 | many | - | TRBV3-1 | CASSPAGAYGYTF | TGTGCCAGCAGCCCCGCGGGGGCATATGGCTACACCTTC
TRBJ1-4 | many | TRBD1 | TRBV20-1 | CSASPLTGGMTTNEKLFF | TGCAGTGCTAGCCCATTGACAGGGGGCATGACAACTAATGAAAAACTGTTTTTT
TRBJ2-2 | - | - | TRBV7-8 | CASSLALEVTGELFF | TGTGCCAGCAGCTTAGCGCTCGAGGTGACCGGGGAGCTGTTTTTT
TRBJ2-2 | many | TRBD1 | TRBV20-1 | CSAIGPPPGGTGGELFF | TGCAGTGCTATAGGGCCCCCCCCAGGGGGAACGGGCGGGGAGCTGTTTTTT